What follows are 7 T cell receptor beta chains derived from one specimen sequenced in a study of shared clonotypes between healthy human individuals. TCRdb's copy holds only in-frame clones and misses some; the assay was immunoSEQ multiplex PCR. The sample shows approximately 500,000 clones, 75% to 80% of them seen only once. Sequenced input: PBMCs. The origin of the receptors is a woman between 35 and 50 years old in good health. Some clones in this sample may be carry-over from other donors' samples.

The chain has TRBV7-6 and TRBJ2-1; possibly TRBD1 or TRBD2 for D (6 bases each). V dropped 6 bases and J dropped 5 bases, with 14 bases sitting between them. Germline lookup yields CDR1 SGHVS and CDR2 FNYEAQ. This CDR3 spans 14 amino acids. The CDR3 loop is CASRAGGQNNEQFF. The CDR3 coding sequence is TGTGCCAGCAGGGCCGGGGGCCAGAACAATGAGCAGTTCTTC. The full variable domain, completed using reference TRBV7-6 and TRBJ2-1, is GAGVSQSPRYKVTKRGQDVALRCDPISGHVSLYWYRQALGQGPEFLTYFNYEAQQDKSGLPNDRFSAERPEGSISTLTIQRTEQRDSAMYRCASRAGGQNNEQFFGPGTRLTVL.

This rearrangement joins TRBV7-2 to TRBJ2-1; D may correspond to TRBD1 or TRBD2 (6 bases each). V lost 9 bases and J 2 bases, leaving 20 bases between the germline ends. CDR1 is SGHTA, CDR2 FQGNSA, per germline. This CDR3 has 16 amino acids. This chain's CDR3 is CARTRPGASPYNEQFF. In DNA form, the CDR3 reads TGTGCCAGAACCCGGCCGGGGGCTAGCCCCTACAATGAGCAGTTCTTC.

The chain links TRBV29-1 to TRBJ2-7; 12 nucleotides match TRBD1. The V gene's germline CDR1 is SQVTM and CDR2 ANQGSEA. Trimming cost V 5 bases and J 6 bases; bases outside gene matches: 2. CDR3 length: 12 amino acids. The CDR3 sequence: CSVWDRGLEQYF. The CDR3 DNA sequence: TGCAGCGTTTGGGACAGGGGGCTCGAGCAGTACTTC.

The chain joins TRBV5-4 to TRBJ2-7; 8 bases agree with TRBD2. V dropped 5 bases and J dropped 9; count of bases not matched to a gene: 7. Germline V gene sequence: CDR1 SGHNT, CDR2 YYREEE (reference sequence). This CDR3 region has 12 residues. The CDR3 loop is CASRVAGQRQYF. The CDR3 coding sequence is TGTGCCAGCAGGGTAGCGGGACAAAGGCAGTACTTC.

The chain combines TRBV28 with TRBJ1-4; D is unresolved. Germline values: CDR1 MDHEN, CDR2 SYDVKM. This CDR3 has 14 amino acids. Trimming cost V 3 bases and J 10 bases, with 15 bases left between them. The CDR3 loop is CASSFGRLEPKLFF. The CDR3 DNA reads as TGTGCCAGCAGTTTTGGACGATTGGAGCCAAAACTGTTTTTT.

The chain has TRBV7-3 and TRBJ2-1; D may be TRBD2 (5 bases). The germline gives CDR1 SGHTA, CDR2 FQGTGA. Trimming removed 1 base at V and 9 bases at J, with 10 bases between. CDR3 length: 13 amino acids. The CDR3 reads CASSLISVGEQFF. Written as DNA, the CDR3 is TGTGCCAGCAGCTTAATTAGCGTTGGTGAGCAGTTCTTC.

The V and J genes are TRBV5-1 and TRBJ2-3; the D gene is possibly TRBD1 (6 bases). The CDR3 runs 14 residues. The V gene lost 4 bases and the J gene lost 2 bases, with 11 bases spanning the gap. Germline CDR1 SGHRS, CDR2 YFSETQ. The CDR3 DNA reads as TGCGCCAGCAGCCTGAACAGGGACACAGATACGCAGTATTTT. Residues: CASSLNRDTDTQYF.